This TCR beta chain was recovered during a study of blood T cell repertoires in COVID-19. Clones were read by immunoSEQ multiplex PCR, and TCRdb kept only the in-frame ones, dropping some. The sample records roughly 110,000 clones, about three quarters being singletons. In Seattle, patients joined the study during active infection and were tracked longitudinally. Trimming removed 3 bases from V and 5 bases from J; junction bases left unmatched: 6. The germline V gene has CDR1 SGHTA and CDR2 FQGNSA. The length of the CDR3 is 16 residues. This receptor was obtained from an elderly man with COVID-19, enrolled during active disease. This rearrangement joins TRBV7-2 to TRBJ2-2; 10 nucleotides line up with TRBD2. The sequenced sample consisted of peripheral blood. The CDR3 nucleotides read TGTGCCAGCAGCTTGTTCTTAGCGGGGGGAACCGGGGAGCTGTTTTTT. It codes for CASSLFLAGGTGELFF.